The clone carrying this T cell receptor (beta chain) is a singleton in its sample. Its antigen is as yet unknown. The sample comes from a study of shared clonotypes between healthy human individuals. General observations from the study: Rarefaction indicated that sorted-subset sequencing remained incomplete although depth was large. As a rule, naive subsets had a larger estimated richness than memory subsets. Roughly 4.6% of naive CD4 clonotypes were common to a handful of donors.

V was trimmed by 6 bases and J by 2 bases, leaving 17 bases between them. CDR3 length: 16 residues. Germline-derived CDR1 and CDR2 are LNHDA and SQIVND (reference sequence). It was across several immunoSEQ plates that each subset's genomic DNA was evenly split. TCRdb's table, derived via immunoSEQ multiplex PCR, lists solely in-frame clones and lacks some. The table shows some 550,000 clones, with 97% occurring only once. Sequenced sample: naive CD4+ T cells sorted from blood. As for subset: CD45RA+ positively selected. This receptor was taken from a woman under 40 in good health. The genes are TRBV19 and TRBJ1-5; no clear D gene. The CDR3 region is CASRAIAPSGNQPQHF. In DNA form, the CDR3 reads TGTGCCAGTAGGGCCATTGCCCCCAGTGGCAATCAGCCCCAGCATTTT.